This entry is about one T cell receptor beta chain. The sample originates from a study of T cells in Graves' hyperthyroidism and ophthalmopathy. Study overall: Once the initial diagnosis was made, peripheral blood was obtained before any treatment.

The germline V gene has CDR1 LNHDA and CDR2 SQIVND (reference sequence). The CDR3 length is 15 residues. Germline trimming cut 1 base from V and 12 bases from J; bases unmatched to any gene: 9. RNA transcripts gave rise to amplified TCR beta CDR3 regions. HTBI primers were the set used in a first-round RT-PCR of the TCR CDR3. Each CDR3 protein gets one entry after TCRdb re-called the multiplex PCR reads with MiXCR. The sample yields around 700,000 distinct CDR3 sequences, about a third seen once. The TCR was taken from a woman between 35 and 50 years old with Graves' hyperthyroidism. The sample taken for sequencing was blood. This sequence joins TRBV19 and TRBJ1-2, with 12 bases that match TRBD1. CDR3 loop: CASSIARDRGLDHTF. The CDR3 nucleotides read TGTGCCAGTAGTATAGCGCGGGACAGGGGGCTTGATCACACCTTC.